This T cell receptor (beta chain) was captured by sequencing in a study of T cells in Graves' hyperthyroidism and ophthalmopathy. For the study at large: Before treatment of any kind, peripheral blood was taken at initial diagnosis. Study-level results: Among thyroid clonotypes expanded above 0.001, most also appeared in blood.

As concerns this clonotype: Its antigen is as yet unknown.

There were TCR beta CDR3 regions amplified from RNA transcripts. TCR CDR3 regions were first amplified by RT-PCR with HTBI primers. In TCRdb, the multiplex PCR reads were re-called with MiXCR into one record per CDR3 protein. The sample lists some 650,000 distinct CDR3 sequences; more than 15% were seen once. Trimming pared 0 bases from V and 0 bases from J, leaving 8 bases between. The CDR3 runs to 16 residues. Per the germline V gene, CDR1 is LGHDT and CDR2 is YNNKEL (reference sequence). Sequencing was performed on blood. The sequence was collected from a woman aged 40 to 49 with Graves' ophthalmopathy. The V call is TRBV3-1, the J call TRBJ2-2; D unclear. CDR3: CASSQDSPPNTGELFF. DNA of the CDR3: TGTGCCAGCAGCCAAGATAGCCCCCCGAACACCGGGGAGCTGTTTTTT.